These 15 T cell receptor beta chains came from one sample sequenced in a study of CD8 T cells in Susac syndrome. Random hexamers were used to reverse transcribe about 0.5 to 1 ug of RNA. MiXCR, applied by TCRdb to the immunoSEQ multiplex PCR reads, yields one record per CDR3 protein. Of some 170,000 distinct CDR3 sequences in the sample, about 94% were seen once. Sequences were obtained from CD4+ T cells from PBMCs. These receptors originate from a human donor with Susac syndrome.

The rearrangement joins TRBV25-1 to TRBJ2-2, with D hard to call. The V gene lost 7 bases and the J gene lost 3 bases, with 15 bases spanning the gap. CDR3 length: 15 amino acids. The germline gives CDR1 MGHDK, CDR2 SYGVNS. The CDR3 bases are TGTGCCAGCATCCTTGGTCCAAGCGACACCGGGGAGCTGTTTTTT. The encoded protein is CASILGPSDTGELFF.

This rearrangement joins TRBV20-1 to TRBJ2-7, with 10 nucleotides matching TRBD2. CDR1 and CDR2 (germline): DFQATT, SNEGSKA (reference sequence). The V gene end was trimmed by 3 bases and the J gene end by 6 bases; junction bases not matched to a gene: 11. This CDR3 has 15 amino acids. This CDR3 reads CSASFPVAGGAEQYF. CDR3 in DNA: TGCAGTGCTAGTTTTCCGGTAGCGGGAGGTGCCGAGCAGTACTTC.

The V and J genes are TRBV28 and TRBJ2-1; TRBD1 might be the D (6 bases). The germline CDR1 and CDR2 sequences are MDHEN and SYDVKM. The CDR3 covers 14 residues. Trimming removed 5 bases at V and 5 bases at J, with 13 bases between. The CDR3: CASSHRVNNNEQFF. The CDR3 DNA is TGTGCCAGCAGTCACAGGGTTAACAACAATGAGCAGTTCTTC.

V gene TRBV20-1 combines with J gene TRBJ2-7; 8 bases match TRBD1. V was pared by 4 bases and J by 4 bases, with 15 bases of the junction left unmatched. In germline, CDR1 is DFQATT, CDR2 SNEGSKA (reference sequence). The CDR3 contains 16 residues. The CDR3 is CSANSRGRHGLYEQYF. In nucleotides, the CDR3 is TGCAGTGCTAACTCCAGGGGGCGACACGGCCTGTACGAGCAGTACTTC.

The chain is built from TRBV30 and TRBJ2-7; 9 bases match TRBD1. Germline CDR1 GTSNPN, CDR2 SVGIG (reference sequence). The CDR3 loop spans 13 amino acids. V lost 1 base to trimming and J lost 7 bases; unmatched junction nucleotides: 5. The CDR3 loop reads CAWSGTGGGEQYF. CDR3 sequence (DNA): TGTGCCTGGAGTGGAACAGGGGGCGGGGAGCAGTACTTC.

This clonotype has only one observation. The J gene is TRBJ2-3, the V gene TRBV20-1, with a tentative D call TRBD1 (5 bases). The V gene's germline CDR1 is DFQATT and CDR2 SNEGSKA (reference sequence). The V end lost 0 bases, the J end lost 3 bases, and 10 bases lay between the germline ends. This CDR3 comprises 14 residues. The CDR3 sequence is CSARDRVGTDTQYF. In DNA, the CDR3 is TGCAGTGCTAGAGACAGGGTAGGGACAGATACGCAGTATTTT.

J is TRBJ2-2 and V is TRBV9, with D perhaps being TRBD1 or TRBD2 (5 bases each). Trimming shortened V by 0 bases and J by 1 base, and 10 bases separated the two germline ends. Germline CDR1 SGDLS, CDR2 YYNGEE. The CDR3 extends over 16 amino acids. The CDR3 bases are TGTGCCAGCAGCGTAGCTGGGACGGTGAACACCGGGGAGCTGTTTTTT. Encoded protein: CASSVAGTVNTGELFF. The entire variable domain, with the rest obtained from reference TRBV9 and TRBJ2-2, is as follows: DSGVTQTPKHLITATGQRVTLRCSPRSGDLSVYWYQQSLDQGLQFLIQYYNGEERAKGNILERFSAQQFPDLHSELNLSSLELGDSALYFCASSVAGTVNTGELFFGEGSRLTVL.

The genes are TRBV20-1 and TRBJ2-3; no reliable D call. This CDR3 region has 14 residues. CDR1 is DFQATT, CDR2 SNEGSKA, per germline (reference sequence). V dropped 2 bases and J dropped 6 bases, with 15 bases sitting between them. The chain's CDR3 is CSARWAPSRDTQYF. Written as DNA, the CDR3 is TGCAGTGCTAGATGGGCCCCATCCCGGGATACGCAGTATTTT.

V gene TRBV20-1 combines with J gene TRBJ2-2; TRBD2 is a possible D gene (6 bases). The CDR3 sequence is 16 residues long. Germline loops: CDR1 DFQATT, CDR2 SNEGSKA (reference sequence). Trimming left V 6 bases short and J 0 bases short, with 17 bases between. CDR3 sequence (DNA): TGCAGTGCCCGCCCGGGCGGGACCCCGAACACCGGGGAGCTGTTTTTT. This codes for CSARPGGTPNTGELFF.

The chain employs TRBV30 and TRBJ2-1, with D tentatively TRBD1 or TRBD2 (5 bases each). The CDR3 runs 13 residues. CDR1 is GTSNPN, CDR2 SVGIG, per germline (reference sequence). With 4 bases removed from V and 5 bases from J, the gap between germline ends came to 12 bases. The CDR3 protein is CAWKGRLDNEQFF. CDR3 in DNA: TGTGCCTGGAAGGGGAGACTGGACAATGAGCAGTTCTTC. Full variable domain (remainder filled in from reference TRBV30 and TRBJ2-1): SQTIHQWPATLVQPVGSPLSLECTVEGTSNPNLYWYRQAAGRGLQLLFYSVGIGQISSEVPQNLSASRPQDRQFILSSKKLLLSDSGFYLCAWKGRLDNEQFFGPGTRLTVL.

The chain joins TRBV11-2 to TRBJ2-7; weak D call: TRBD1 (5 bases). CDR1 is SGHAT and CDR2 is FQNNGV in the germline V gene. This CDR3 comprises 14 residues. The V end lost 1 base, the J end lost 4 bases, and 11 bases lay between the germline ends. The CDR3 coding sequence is TGTGCCAGCAGCTTAGTTAGGGGCGAGTACGAGCAGTACTTC. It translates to CASSLVRGEYEQYF.

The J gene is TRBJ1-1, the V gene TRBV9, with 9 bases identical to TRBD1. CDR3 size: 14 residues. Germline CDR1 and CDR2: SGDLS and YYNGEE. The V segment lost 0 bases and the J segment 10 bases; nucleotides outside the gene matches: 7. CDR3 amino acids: CASSVGTGGVGAFF. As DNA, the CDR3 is TGTGCCAGCAGCGTAGGAACAGGGGGCGTCGGAGCTTTCTTT.

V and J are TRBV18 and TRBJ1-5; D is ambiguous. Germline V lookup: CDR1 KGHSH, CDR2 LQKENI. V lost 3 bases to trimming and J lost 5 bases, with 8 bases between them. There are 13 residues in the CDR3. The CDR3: CASSPGQHQPQHF. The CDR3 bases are TGTGCCAGCTCACCGGGCCAGCATCAGCCCCAGCATTTT.

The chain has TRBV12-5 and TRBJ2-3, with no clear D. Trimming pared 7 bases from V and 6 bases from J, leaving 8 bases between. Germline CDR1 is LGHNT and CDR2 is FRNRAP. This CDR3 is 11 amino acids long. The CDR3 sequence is CASEAADTQYF. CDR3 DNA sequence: TGTGCTAGTGAGGCTGCGGATACGCAGTATTTT.

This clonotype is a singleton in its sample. CDR3 region: CAIRGQSDEQFF. CDR3 DNA: TGTGCCATCAGGGGGCAGAGCGATGAGCAGTTCTTC. This chain uses TRBV10-3 with TRBJ2-1, with a possible D match to TRBD1 (5 bases). Germline-derived CDR1 and CDR2 are ENHRY and SYGVKD. The CDR3 has 12 residues. The V gene lost 6 bases and the J gene lost 8 bases, with 11 bases spanning the gap.